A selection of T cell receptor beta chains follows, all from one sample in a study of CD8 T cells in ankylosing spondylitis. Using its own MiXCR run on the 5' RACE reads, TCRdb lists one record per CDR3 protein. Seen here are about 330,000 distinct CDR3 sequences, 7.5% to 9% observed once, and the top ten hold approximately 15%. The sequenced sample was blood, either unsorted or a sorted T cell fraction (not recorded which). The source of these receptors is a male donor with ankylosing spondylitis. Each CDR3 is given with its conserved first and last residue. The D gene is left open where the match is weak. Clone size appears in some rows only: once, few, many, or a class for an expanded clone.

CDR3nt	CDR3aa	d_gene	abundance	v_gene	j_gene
TGTGCCAGCAGTTCAGAGTCCTTTTATAGCAATCAGCCCCAGCATTTT	CASSSESFYSNQPQHF	NA	many	TRBV12-3/TRBV12-4	TRBJ1-5
TGTGCCACCAGCAGGGGGGGGACTGAAGAGACCCAGTACTTC	CATSRGGTEETQYF	TRBD2	NA	TRBV15	TRBJ2-5
TGTGCCAGCACCAGTGGGACGGGCTACGAGCAGTACTTC	CASTSGTGYEQYF	NA	few	TRBV12-3/TRBV12-4	TRBJ2-7
TGTGCCAGCTCACCGGGTATATCGGTCGGAGAAAAACTGTTTTTT	CASSPGISVGEKLFF	NA	few	TRBV18	TRBJ1-4
TGTGCCAGTAGGGGGACAGGCCGTTCTGGGGCCAACGTCCTGACTTTC	CASRGTGRSGANVLTF	TRBD1	NA	TRBV19	TRBJ2-6
TGTGCTACCTCCCGTAGAGCAGATACGCAGTATTTT	CATSRRADTQYF	NA	NA	TRBV7-2	TRBJ2-3
TGTGCCAGCAGTTGGACTAGCGGGAGTAGGGGCTCCTACAATGAGCAGTTCTTC	CASSWTSGSRGSYNEQFF	TRBD2	few	TRBV11-1	TRBJ2-1
TGTGCCAGCAGCTTAGTCCTGGGACTCCCAACAGATACGCAGTATTTT	CASSLVLGLPTDTQYF	NA	NA	TRBV7-9	TRBJ2-3
TGTGCCACCAGCAGAGATTTGGTCGTCCTAGCTGGAGAGACCCAGTACTTC	CATSRDLVVLAGETQYF	NA	NA	TRBV15	TRBJ2-5
TGTGCCTGGAGCAGGGAACTCTACGAGCAGTACTTC	CAWSRELYEQYF	NA	NA	TRBV30	TRBJ2-7
TGCAGCGTTGCGGGAGCGGCGGCTGAAAAACTGTTTTTT	CSVAGAAAEKLFF	NA	few	TRBV29-1	TRBJ1-4
TGCAGTGCTAGCCCTCAAGAGACCCAGTACTTC	CSASPQETQYF	NA	NA	TRBV20-1	TRBJ2-5
TGTGCCAGCAGCCCGGCCGTCGCGCGGATAGGCGAGCAGTACTTC	CASSPAVARIGEQYF	NA	NA	TRBV3-1	TRBJ2-7
TGTGCCAGCAGCGGACAGGGGGCCTATGGCTACACCTTC	CASSGQGAYGYTF	TRBD1	many	TRBV7-9	TRBJ1-2
TGTGCCAGCAGCTCTCCGCCACAGGGCAATGAGCAGTTCTTC	CASSSPPQGNEQFF	NA	NA	TRBV7-9	TRBJ2-1
TGCAGCGTTGCCAAGGCAGATTACTACGAGCAGTACTTC	CSVAKADYYEQYF	NA	many	TRBV29-1	TRBJ2-7
TGTGCCAGCAGACTAGCGGGTTCAGATACGCAGTATTTT	CASRLAGSDTQYF	TRBD2	NA	TRBV7-9	TRBJ2-3
TGCAGTGCAGAGGGCACGAAGAGCTCCTACAATGAGCAGTTCTTC	CSAEGTKSSYNEQFF	NA	few	TRBV20-1	TRBJ2-1
TGCAGTGCTCCGACTGGGACAGGGAATGAAAAACTGTTTTTT	CSAPTGTGNEKLFF	TRBD1	NA	TRBV20-1	TRBJ1-4
TGTGCCAGCAGTTTAGAAAGCGGGAGGGTGTCCGAGTACTTC	CASSLESGRVSEYF	TRBD2	few	TRBV12-3/TRBV12-4	TRBJ2-7
TGTGCCAGCAGCGCCCAAAGCGACACTGAAGCTTTCTTT	CASSAQSDTEAFF	NA	NA	TRBV7-2	TRBJ1-1
TGTGCCTGGGGACAGCAGAACACCGGGGAGCTGTTTTTT	CAWGQQNTGELFF	NA	few	TRBV30	TRBJ2-2
TGTGCCAGCGGGCGAGGTAGCGGATACAATGAGCAGTTCTTC	CASGRGSGYNEQFF	NA	many	TRBV9	TRBJ2-1
TGTGCCACCAGCAGAGCAGCCGGGCTCCGGCAGCCGTTCTTC	CATSRAAGLRQPFF	NA	few	TRBV15	TRBJ2-1